This is a list of T cell receptor beta chains from one sample in a study of graft-versus-host responses after intestinal transplantation. Assay: immunoSEQ multiplex PCR; the TCRdb copy retains only in-frame clones and omits some. The sample gives under 150,000 clones, 95% of which show up once; 3% to 4% is in the top ten. Their recognized antigens are unknown. The sequences come from unstimulated CD8+ T cells sorted from spleen or lymph node cells, collected before intestinal transplant. These receptors were collected from a human donor who received an intestinal transplant. Each CDR3 is given with its conserved first and last residue. The D gene is left open where the match is weak. Rows may omit the clone size; those that give it use once, few, many or a size class.

d_gene	v_gene	abundance	j_gene	CDR3aa	CDR3nt
TRBD1	TRBV4-3	.	TRBJ1-2	CASSQDRGIYGYTF	TGCGCCAGCAGCCAGGACAGGGGGATCTATGGCTACACCTTC
.	TRBV19	.	TRBJ1-5	CASSITAINQPQHF	TGTGCCAGTAGTATCACGGCGATCAATCAGCCCCAGCATTTT
TRBD2	TRBV28	.	TRBJ2-7	CASSISSGSLYEQYF	TGTGCCAGCAGTATCTCTAGCGGCAGCCTATACGAGCAGTACTTC
TRBD2	TRBV19	few	TRBJ2-7	CASSIRGSLDEQYF	TGTGCCAGTAGTATCCGCGGGAGCCTTGACGAGCAGTACTTC
.	TRBV14	.	TRBJ2-1	CASSQAGTLADGEQFF	TGTGCCAGCAGCCAAGCCGGGACTTTGGCTGACGGTGAGCAGTTCTTC
TRBD1	TRBV5-4	.	TRBJ2-7	CASSFGTGTYEQYF	TGTGCCAGCAGCTTCGGGACAGGGACCTACGAGCAGTACTTC
.	TRBV7-9	.	TRBJ2-1	CASSVPGLSSYNEQFF	TGTGCCAGCAGCGTACCGGGACTGAGCTCCTACAATGAGCAGTTCTTC
TRBD2	TRBV28	.	TRBJ2-1	CASSLRSLSGRTNEQFF	TGTGCCAGCAGTTTACGATCCCTGAGCGGGAGGACTAATGAGCAGTTCTTC
TRBD1	TRBV28	.	TRBJ1-2	CASSATGTESNYGYTF	TGTGCCAGCAGTGCCACCGGGACAGAGTCTAACTATGGCTACACCTTC
TRBD1	TRBV2	.	TRBJ1-1	CASSSGQGRPEAFF	TGTGCCAGCAGTTCGGGACAGGGGAGGCCTGAAGCTTTCTTT
TRBD2	TRBV27	.	TRBJ2-7	CASSLERTSNYEQYF	TGTGCCAGCAGTTTAGAGCGGACTAGCAATTACGAGCAGTACTTC
.	TRBV4-1	.	TRBJ2-7	CASSQDLGPGYEQYF	TGCGCCAGCAGCCAAGATCTCGGGCCAGGCTACGAGCAGTACTTC
.	TRBV7-8	few	TRBJ2-1	CASSNPGEQFF	TGTGCCAGCAGCAACCCCGGCGAGCAGTTCTTC
.	TRBV5-1	.	TRBJ2-7	CASSFTQSYEQYF	TGCGCCAGCAGCTTCACTCAAAGCTACGAGCAGTACTTC
.	TRBV7-9	.	TRBJ2-2	CASSFRPGELFF	TGTGCCAGCAGCTTCCGACCCGGGGAGCTGTTTTTT
.	TRBV4-1	.	TRBJ1-1	CASSHGREAFF	TGCGCCAGCAGCCACGGACGGGAAGCTTTCTTT
.	TRBV28	few	TRBJ1-4	CASSLDGLNEKLFF	TGTGCCAGCAGTTTAGACGGACTAAATGAAAAACTGTTTTTT
.	TRBV25-1	.	TRBJ2-3	CASSEYRVSGSTDTQYF	TGTGCCAGCAGTGAATATAGGGTGAGCGGGAGCACAGATACGCAGTATTTT
.	TRBV4-1	.	TRBJ1-2	CASSQEYPPLWREAYGYTF	TGCGCCAGCAGCCAAGAGTATCCCCCTTTGTGGCGGGAGGCGTATGGCTACACCTTC
.	TRBV7-9	.	TRBJ2-7	CASSLTENEQYF	TGTGCCAGCAGCTTAACGGAAAACGAGCAGTACTTC
.	TRBV5-6	.	TRBJ2-1	CASRGTPNEQFF	TGTGCCAGCAGGGGGACTCCAAATGAGCAGTTCTTC
.	TRBV9	.	TRBJ2-5	CASSPGEEETQYF	TGTGCCAGCAGTCCGGGGGAAGAAGAGACCCAGTACTTC
.	TRBV28	.	TRBJ2-7	CASSLQGKWLYEQYF	TGTGCCAGCAGTTTACAGGGAAAGTGGTTGTACGAGCAGTACTTC
.	TRBV5-5	.	TRBJ2-5	CASSLVGEASETQYF	TGTGCCAGCAGCCTCGTGGGTGAGGCGTCAGAGACCCAGTACTTC
.	TRBV4-1	once	TRBJ2-2	CASSQREWGTGELFF	TGCGCCAGCAGCCAAAGGGAGTGGGGGACCGGGGAGCTGTTTTTT
.	TRBV15	.	TRBJ2-5	CATSRDQDGVETQYF	TGTGCCACCAGCAGAGACCAGGACGGGGTGGAGACCCAGTACTTC
.	TRBV6-5	.	TRBJ2-7	CASSTSQAYEQYF	TGTGCCAGCAGTACCAGTCAAGCCTACGAGCAGTACTTC
.	TRBV7-3	.	TRBJ2-5	CASSVNPRDQETQYF	TGTGCCAGCAGCGTAAACCCACGGGACCAAGAGACCCAGTACTTC
TRBD2	TRBV9	.	TRBJ2-5	CASSVGTSGQRETQYF	TGTGCCAGCAGCGTCGGGACTAGCGGGCAGCGGGAGACCCAGTACTTC
.	TRBV10-3	.	TRBJ1-1	CAISESPGTQNTEAFF	TGTGCCATCAGTGAGTCGCCGGGGACTCAGAACACTGAAGCTTTCTTT
.	TRBV19	.	TRBJ2-3	CASRGIRGATSTDTQYF	TGTGCCAGTAGGGGTATTAGGGGGGCTACTAGCACAGATACGCAGTATTTT
.	TRBV27	.	TRBJ1-2	CASRSTGVYGYTF	TGTGCCAGCAGGTCGACAGGAGTCTATGGCTACACCTTC
.	TRBV28	.	TRBJ1-1	CASSLNRGSTEAFF	TGTGCCAGCAGTCTTAACAGAGGGTCCACTGAAGCTTTCTTT
TRBD1	TRBV9	.	TRBJ2-7	CASSPGGLHEQYF	TGTGCCAGCAGCCCAGGGGGCCTCCACGAGCAGTACTTC
.	TRBV28	.	TRBJ1-3	CASGRGGNTIYF	TGTGCCAGCGGTCGTGGGGGAAACACCATATATTTT
TRBD1	TRBV28	.	TRBJ1-2	CASSPDRVYYGYTF	TGTGCCAGCAGCCCGGACAGGGTCTACTATGGCTACACCTTC
TRBD2	TRBV5-6	.	TRBJ2-1	CASSTSVPEQFF	TGTGCCAGCAGTACTAGCGTTCCTGAGCAGTTCTTC
.	TRBV25-1	.	TRBJ1-1	CASSEYIGSEAFF	TGTGCCAGCAGTGAATATATAGGAAGTGAAGCTTTCTTT
.	TRBV7-2	.	TRBJ1-1	CASSLNPGLLVKTEAFF	TGTGCCAGCAGCTTAAATCCAGGGCTACTAGTCAAGACTGAAGCTTTCTTT
TRBD2	TRBV5-1	.	TRBJ2-3	CASSRLAGDTDTQYF	TGCGCCAGCAGCCGTCTAGCGGGAGATACAGATACGCAGTATTTT
.	TRBV6-5	.	TRBJ2-5	CASSWGLLSRETQYF	TGTGCCAGCAGTTGGGGACTTTTAAGTCGGGAGACCCAGTACTTC
.	TRBV19	few	TRBJ2-7	CATTDSYEQYF	TGTGCCACGACGGATTCCTACGAGCAGTACTTC
TRBD1	TRBV4-3	.	TRBJ2-7	CASSQERDSSYEQYF	TGCGCCAGCAGCCAAGAAAGGGACAGCTCCTACGAGCAGTACTTC
TRBD1	TRBV7-3	.	TRBJ1-5	CASSQRYPPGQGVLHSNQPQHF	TGTGCCAGCAGCCAACGTTATCCCCCGGGACAGGGAGTACTCCATAGCAATCAGCCCCAGCATTTT
TRBD1	TRBV19	.	TRBJ2-5	CASSPGQGGETQYF	TGTGCCAGTAGTCCGGGACAGGGGGGAGAGACCCAGTACTTC
.	TRBV27	.	TRBJ2-7	CASCNSSYEQYF	TGTGCCAGCTGTAACAGCTCCTACGAGCAGTACTTC